Each of the 10 T cell receptor beta chains below was sequenced from the same sample in a study of T cells in Graves' hyperthyroidism and ophthalmopathy. Researchers amplified the TCR beta CDR3 regions from RNA transcripts. With the HTBI primer set, the TCR CDR3 went through a first round of RT-PCR. TCRdb independently ran MiXCR on the multiplex PCR reads; one entry per CDR3 protein. The sample holds 300,000 to 450,000 distinct CDR3 sequences, about 14% seen once. Sequencing input: blood. Receptors originate from a woman aged 55-70 years with Graves' hyperthyroidism.

This clonotype has at least ten counts. The V and J genes are TRBV27 and TRBJ1-2; 7 bases are a match to TRBD1. V dropped 6 bases and J dropped 1; count of bases not matched to a gene: 5. The V gene's germline CDR1 is MNHEY and CDR2 SMNVEV (reference sequence). The CDR3 spans 14 residues. The CDR3 spells CASSSGTVNYGYTF. The CDR3 DNA sequence: TGTGCCAGCAGCTCCGGGACAGTTAACTATGGCTACACCTTC.

The table lists this clonotype with a few counts. This sequence joins TRBV2 and TRBJ2-7, with D unclear. Germline V CDR1 and CDR2: SNHLY, FYNNEI. The V gene lost 5 bases and the J gene lost 0 bases, with 14 bases spanning the gap. The CDR3 is made up of 15 amino acids. The CDR3 DNA reads TGTGCCAGCAGTCCCACCAGCGTTGGCTCCTACGAGCAGTACTTC. As protein: CASSPTSVGSYEQYF. Full variable domain (remainder filled in from reference TRBV2 and TRBJ2-7): EPEVTQTPSHQVTQMGQEVILRCVPISNHLYFYWYRQILGQKVEFLVSFYNNEISEKSEIFDDQFSVERPDGSNFTLKIRSTKLEDSAMYFCASSPTSVGSYEQYFGPGTRLTVT.

This clonotype turned up a few times. CDR3 in amino acids: CASSVGQGIQETQYF. For the CDR3, the DNA is TGTGCCAGCAGCGTCGGTCAGGGGATCCAAGAGACCCAGTACTTC. This chain uses TRBV9 with TRBJ2-5, with D possibly matching TRBD1 (6 bases). Deletions cut 2 bases from V and 1 base from J, with 12 bases between. Germline V lookup: CDR1 SGDLS, CDR2 YYNGEE. This CDR3 spans 15 amino acids.

About this clonotype: With a much larger clone just one base away, this may be a read error. The chain recombines TRBV30 with TRBJ1-5; possible D gene TRBD1, 6 bases. The V and J ends lost 5 bases and 6 bases respectively, with 14 bases between them. Germline assignment: CDR1 GTSNPN and CDR2 SVGIG (reference sequence). The CDR3 covers 13 residues. This CDR3 is CAWPGGPGQPQHF. The CDR3 coding sequence is TGTGCCTGGCCCGGGGGCCCGGGTCAGCCCCAGCATTTT.

As to this clonotype: Just one base apart from a much larger clone, this may be a read error. Lacking the conserved final phenylalanine or tryptophan, this CDR3 likely reflects a read error. J is TRBJ2-7 and V is TRBV3-1; 9 positions agree with TRBD1. CDR3 size: 15 residues. Germline assignment: CDR1 LGHDT and CDR2 YNNKEL (reference sequence). The junction had 8 bases not matched to a gene; V was cut back by 2 bases and J by 6 bases. The CDR3 DNA reads as TGTGCCAGCAGCCAATACCGGGACAGGGCTGGCGAGCAGTACCTC. Translation: CASSQYRDRAGEQYL.

This clonotype has ten or more counts. The gene calls are TRBV18 and TRBJ2-1, with D possibly matching TRBD1 (5 bases). Trimming took off 2 bases at V and 7 bases at J, with 9 bases between the two ends. The CDR3 loop spans 13 amino acids. Germline lookup yields CDR1 KGHSH and CDR2 LQKENI. CDR3 in DNA: TGTGCCAGCTCACCAGGGGCAAGGAATGAGCAGTTCTTC. Residues: CASSPGARNEQFF.

As concerns this clonotype: A much larger clone differs by one base, so this may be a read error. No conserved phenylalanine or tryptophan is present at the end of the CDR3, so a read error is the likely explanation. The chain joins TRBV10-3 to TRBJ2-1; D possibly uses TRBD1 or TRBD2 (6 bases each). Trimming shortened V by 6 bases and J by 5 bases, and 14 bases separated the two germline ends. Germline lookup yields CDR1 ENHRY and CDR2 SYGVKD. There are 14 residues in the CDR3. The chain's CDR3 is CAIRAGGGNNEQFS. The CDR3 DNA follows: TGTGCCATCAGGGCTGGGGGCGGGAACAATGAGCAGTTCTCC.

This clonotype occurred a few times. The chain employs TRBV19 and TRBJ2-7, with no clear D. Trimming stripped 4 bases from V and 0 bases from J, with 13 bases between. Germline V CDR1 and CDR2: LNHDA, SQIVND (reference sequence). CDR3 length: 15 residues. This CDR3 is CASSREGGSSYEQYF. The CDR3 nucleotides read TGTGCCAGTAGTAGGGAAGGCGGTAGCTCCTACGAGCAGTACTTC.

This clonotype was observed at least ten times. The chain is built from TRBV5-1 and TRBJ1-5; 7 nucleotides agree with TRBD1. The CDR3 is 14 amino acids. The V segment lost 1 base and the J segment 6 bases; nucleotides outside the gene matches: 4. CDR1 and CDR2 (germline): SGHRS, YFSETQ. CDR3 nucleotide sequence: TGCGCCAGCAGCTTGAGGCAGGGGGGTCAGCCCCAGCATTTT. It translates to CASSLRQGGQPQHF.

This clonotype was recorded a few times. This rearrangement joins TRBV5-6 to TRBJ1-1; 9 nucleotides match TRBD1. The CDR3 is 15 amino acids. J was trimmed by 4 bases and V by 4 bases; bases with no gene match: 8. CDR1 is SGHDT, CDR2 YYEEEE, per germline. The CDR3 reads CASSLGQGLATEAFF. CDR3 DNA sequence: TGTGCCAGCAGCCTGGGACAGGGTCTAGCCACTGAAGCTTTCTTT.